Listed below are T cell receptor beta chains from one sample, sequenced in a study of CD4 and CD8 cells across lung adenocarcinoma regions. MiXCR was run by TCRdb on the PCR reads, yielding one entry per CDR3 protein. The table lists about 5,300 distinct CDR3 sequences, 62% of them singletons. The sequencing sample was made of CD4+ T cells from the center of a lung tumor. The receptors originated from a female donor with lung adenocarcinoma. The CD4 and CD8 labels of this study may be unreliable. Both conserved end residues are part of each CDR3. The order of the fields is J gene, V gene, clone size, D gene, CDR3 protein, CDR3 DNA. A D gene is named only where the DNA matches it firmly. Size tells how often a clone was seen (once, few, many) or the class of an expanded clone, and some rows leave it out.

j_gene: TRBJ2-5; v_gene: TRBV10-2; abundance: .; d_gene: .; CDR3aa: CASSGGGRQTQYF; CDR3nt: TGCGCCAGCAGTGGTGGGGGTCGGCAGACCCAGTACTTC
j_gene: TRBJ1-6; v_gene: TRBV6-1; abundance: .; d_gene: .; CDR3aa: CASRAGIFRSFSPLHF; CDR3nt: TGTGCCAGCCGAGCTGGGATTTTCCGGAGTTTTTCACCCCTCCACTTT
j_gene: TRBJ2-5; v_gene: TRBV6-1; abundance: .; d_gene: TRBD1; CDR3aa: CASSRDRGLETQYF; CDR3nt: TGTGCCAGCAGTCGCGACAGGGGGCTTGAGACCCAGTACTTC
j_gene: TRBJ2-1; v_gene: TRBV7-3; abundance: .; d_gene: .; CDR3aa: CASSLVGGHEQFF; CDR3nt: TGTGCCAGCAGCTTAGTGGGGGGCCATGAGCAGTTCTTC
j_gene: TRBJ2-1; v_gene: TRBV7-8; abundance: .; d_gene: .; CDR3aa: CASSLGGYGSSYNEQFF; CDR3nt: TGTGCCAGCAGCTTAGGGGGCTATGGGAGCTCCTACAATGAGCAGTTCTTC
j_gene: TRBJ2-5; v_gene: TRBV6-1; abundance: few; d_gene: .; CDR3aa: CASSASGYYQETQYF; CDR3nt: TGTGCCAGCAGTGCATCCGGATACTACCAAGAGACCCAGTACTTC
j_gene: TRBJ2-7; v_gene: TRBV7-6; abundance: .; d_gene: .; CDR3aa: CASSLVSVRASSYNEQYF; CDR3nt: TGTGCCAGCAGCTTAGTCTCCGTCCGGGCGAGCTCCTACAATGAGCAGTACTTC
j_gene: TRBJ2-1; v_gene: TRBV6-1; abundance: .; d_gene: TRBD1; CDR3aa: CASRAGQANYSELFF; CDR3nt: TGTGCCAGCAGGGCCGGACAGGCGAACTACAGTGAGCTGTTCTTT
j_gene: TRBJ1-2; v_gene: TRBV6-1; abundance: .; d_gene: TRBD1; CDR3aa: CASRAATGIHGYTF; CDR3nt: TGTGCCAGCAGAGCCGCGACAGGGATACACGGCTACACCTTC
j_gene: TRBJ1-1; v_gene: TRBV27; abundance: .; d_gene: .; CDR3aa: CASSLYERTEAFF; CDR3nt: TGTGCCAGCAGTTTATACGAGAGAACTGAAGCTTTCTTT
j_gene: TRBJ2-5; v_gene: TRBV6-1; abundance: large; d_gene: .; CDR3aa: CASSRGPPGETQYF; CDR3nt: TGTGCCAGCAGCCGGGGCCCTCCTGGAGAGACCCAGTACTTC
j_gene: TRBJ1-2; v_gene: TRBV6-1; abundance: once; d_gene: .; CDR3aa: CASRPHVWYGYTF; CDR3nt: TGTGCCAGCAGACCTCACGTGTGGTATGGCTACACCTTC
j_gene: TRBJ2-5; v_gene: TRBV19; abundance: .; d_gene: .; CDR3aa: CASSMRQQETQYF; CDR3nt: TGTGCCAGTAGTATGCGGCAGCAAGAGACCCAGTACTTC
j_gene: TRBJ2-1; v_gene: TRBV12-3/TRBV12-4; abundance: .; d_gene: TRBD2; CDR3aa: CASRKRTSWQYNEQFF; CDR3nt: TGTGCCAGCAGGAAAAGGACTAGCTGGCAGTACAATGAGCAGTTCTTC
j_gene: TRBJ2-7; v_gene: TRBV10-3; abundance: .; d_gene: .; CDR3aa: CATLPEGSYEQYF; CDR3nt: TGTGCCACCCTCCCCGAGGGTTCCTACGAGCAGTACTTC
j_gene: TRBJ2-7; v_gene: TRBV6-5; abundance: .; d_gene: .; CDR3aa: CASSSWRRGSYEQYF; CDR3nt: TGTGCCAGCAGTTCCTGGAGGAGGGGGTCTTACGAGCAGTACTTC
j_gene: TRBJ2-1; v_gene: TRBV10-1; abundance: large; d_gene: TRBD2; CDR3aa: CASSESIMGGGRRSEQFF; CDR3nt: TGCGCCAGCAGTGAGAGTATAATGGGAGGCGGGAGACGTAGTGAGCAGTTCTTC
j_gene: TRBJ2-1; v_gene: TRBV11-2; abundance: .; d_gene: TRBD2; CDR3aa: CASSLEAGGPLEQFF; CDR3nt: TGTGCCAGCAGCTTAGAGGCGGGAGGGCCTCTTGAGCAGTTCTTC
j_gene: TRBJ1-2; v_gene: TRBV6-1; abundance: medium-sized; d_gene: .; CDR3aa: CASRRTTGTYGYTF; CDR3nt: TGTGCCAGCAGACGAACAACAGGGACCTATGGCTACACCTTC
j_gene: TRBJ2-7; v_gene: TRBV7-2; abundance: .; d_gene: TRBD2; CDR3aa: CASNLAGDSYEQYF; CDR3nt: TGTGCCAGCAACCTAGCGGGAGATTCCTACGAGCAGTACTTC
j_gene: TRBJ1-1; v_gene: TRBV6-1; abundance: .; d_gene: .; CDR3aa: CASRIDGRVNTEAFF; CDR3nt: TGTGCCAGCAGAATCGATGGACGGGTGAACACTGAAGCTTTCTTT
j_gene: TRBJ2-1; v_gene: TRBV6-1; abundance: medium-sized; d_gene: TRBD1; CDR3aa: CASSADRGLPTTSSYNEQFF; CDR3nt: TGTGCCAGCAGTGCCGACAGGGGACTTCCTACTACCAGCTCCTACAATGAGCAGTTCTTC
j_gene: TRBJ2-6; v_gene: TRBV4-1; abundance: few; d_gene: .; CDR3aa: CASSQGGRGANVLTF; CDR3nt: TGCGCCAGCAGCCAAGGTGGGAGAGGGGCCAACGTCCTGACTTTC
j_gene: TRBJ2-3; v_gene: TRBV12-3/TRBV12-4; abundance: .; d_gene: TRBD2; CDR3aa: CASSYGLAGESTDTQYF; CDR3nt: TGTGCCAGCAGTTACGGACTAGCGGGGGAGAGCACAGATACGCAGTATTTT
j_gene: TRBJ2-1; v_gene: TRBV6-1; abundance: medium-sized; d_gene: .; CDR3aa: CASSAAGWGNDEQFF; CDR3nt: TGTGCCAGCAGTGCGGCGGGATGGGGGAACGATGAGCAGTTCTTC
j_gene: TRBJ2-1; v_gene: TRBV7-2; abundance: few; d_gene: TRBD2; CDR3aa: CASSFVAGVYNEQFF; CDR3nt: TGTGCCAGCAGCTTCGTAGCGGGAGTATACAATGAGCAGTTCTTC
j_gene: TRBJ2-1; v_gene: TRBV6-1; abundance: medium-sized; d_gene: .; CDR3aa: CASSGSFGEYNEQFF; CDR3nt: TGTGCCAGCAGTGGATCTTTCGGGGAGTACAATGAGCAGTTCTTC
j_gene: TRBJ2-1; v_gene: TRBV6-5; abundance: few; d_gene: .; CDR3aa: CASSYTELPPSNEQFF; CDR3nt: TGTGCCAGCAGTTACACAGAACTACCTCCCTCCAATGAGCAGTTCTTC
j_gene: TRBJ2-1; v_gene: TRBV6-5; abundance: large; d_gene: .; CDR3aa: CASSYSMTSVNEQFF; CDR3nt: TGTGCCAGCAGTTACTCGATGACATCGGTTAATGAGCAGTTCTTC
j_gene: TRBJ1-2; v_gene: TRBV6-1; abundance: .; d_gene: TRBD1; CDR3aa: CASILLYRDRGPYGYTF; CDR3nt: TGTGCCAGCATCCTACTTTACCGGGACAGGGGGCCCTATGGCTACACCTTC
j_gene: TRBJ2-5; v_gene: TRBV12-3/TRBV12-4; abundance: .; d_gene: TRBD1; CDR3aa: CASSSGTGGRETQYF; CDR3nt: TGTGCCAGCAGCTCCGGGACAGGGGGCCGGGAGACCCAGTACTTC
j_gene: TRBJ2-1; v_gene: TRBV10-2; abundance: .; d_gene: .; CDR3aa: CASSDPERAGEQFF; CDR3nt: TGCGCCAGCAGTGACCCTGAGAGGGCAGGTGAGCAGTTCTTC
j_gene: TRBJ2-7; v_gene: TRBV10-3; abundance: .; d_gene: .; CDR3aa: CASRGGDTYEQYF; CDR3nt: TGTGCATCCAGGGGCGGGGATACCTACGAGCAGTACTTC
j_gene: TRBJ1-1; v_gene: TRBV10-2; abundance: .; d_gene: .; CDR3aa: CASRFRAGTEAFF; CDR3nt: TGCGCCAGCAGATTCCGGGCGGGCACTGAAGCTTTCTTT
j_gene: TRBJ1-1; v_gene: TRBV6-5; abundance: .; d_gene: .; CDR3aa: CASSYSKESEAFF; CDR3nt: TGTGCCAGCAGTTACTCGAAAGAATCTGAAGCTTTCTTT
j_gene: TRBJ2-1; v_gene: TRBV10-3; abundance: .; d_gene: .; CDR3aa: CAIRGAASSYNEQFF; CDR3nt: TGTGCCATCAGGGGGGCAGCGAGCTCCTACAATGAGCAGTTCTTC
j_gene: TRBJ2-7; v_gene: TRBV11-1; abundance: .; d_gene: TRBD2; CDR3aa: CASSQIAGGLYEQYF; CDR3nt: TGTGCCAGCAGCCAGATAGCGGGAGGGCTTTACGAGCAGTACTTC
j_gene: TRBJ2-1; v_gene: TRBV9; abundance: .; d_gene: TRBD2; CDR3aa: CASSVAPSGGLNEQFF; CDR3nt: TGTGCCAGCAGCGTAGCCCCTAGCGGGGGGTTGAATGAGCAGTTCTTC
j_gene: TRBJ2-7; v_gene: TRBV10-3; abundance: .; d_gene: TRBD2; CDR3aa: CAIRRTSGYEQYF; CDR3nt: TGTGCCATCCGCCGGACTAGCGGATACGAGCAGTACTTC